This T cell receptor (beta chain) comes out of a study of OX40 agonist ivuxolimab in advanced cancers. Across the whole study: Patients received intravenous ivuxolimab every 2 weeks at 0.01 to 10 mg/kg. Whole-study findings and limits: No antigen was identified for the clonally expanded peripheral T cells.

V was clipped by 6 bases and J by 3 bases, with 11 bases between them. CDR1 is LGHNA and CDR2 is YSLEER in the germline V gene. This CDR3 comprises 13 residues. Remarks on this clone: As yet, its antigen is unknown.

Assay used: immunoSEQ multiplex PCR; TCRdb lists only in-frame clones, some missing. The sample contains about 83,000 clones, 65% to 90% of which appear only once. The rearrangement links TRBV4-3 to TRBJ1-2; D remains ambiguous. The clonotype comes from an adult with an advanced solid tumor such as melanoma, head and neck, liver or kidney cancer. This specimen consisted of CD4+ or CD8+ T cells sorted from blood, obtained in a trial of the OX40 agonist ivuxolimab. The CDR3, as DNA: TGCGCCAGCAGTCCATCCCGGGACTATGGCTACACCTTC. It specifies CASSPSRDYGYTF.